The clone carrying this TCR beta chain was seen a few times. Its target is not known. This specimen belongs to a study of CD8 T cells in ankylosing spondylitis. Germline V CDR1 and CDR2: SNHLY, FYNNEI. V lost 8 bases and J 7 bases, leaving 12 bases between the germline ends. The CDR3 spans 12 residues. Points from the study as a whole: A motif in TCR beta, a set of under ten highly homologous variants, appeared characteristic of ankylosing spondylitis blood.

One entry per CDR3 protein results from TCRdb running MiXCR on the 5' RACE reads. The sample contains around 390,000 distinct CDR3 sequences, about a fifth of which appear only once. The TCR sequence derives from a male donor with ankylosing spondylitis. Sequencing was carried out using blood, either unsorted or a sorted T cell fraction (not recorded which). V usage is TRBV2 and J usage is TRBJ2-1, with D possibly matching TRBD2 (5 bases). The CDR3 coding sequence is TGTGCCAGCGGGGAGCTTAGGAATGAGCAGTTCTTC. It specifies CASGELRNEQFF.